Shown below are 25 T cell receptor beta chains from a single sample sequenced in a study of cytomegalovirus exposure and HLA in healthy donors. PCR amplification relied on 60 Vbeta primers (plus 13 Jbeta primers). Sequenced by immunoSEQ multiplex PCR; TCRdb stores in-frame clones only, minus some. Recorded for this sample: tens of thousands of clones. Sequencing was carried out using PBMCs. These receptors were obtained from a female donor in good health and CMV-seronegative.

The chain couples TRBV7-8 to TRBJ1-1, with D possibly matching TRBD1 (6 bases). The CDR3 covers 15 residues. In germline, CDR1 is SGHVS, CDR2 FQNEAQ. V gave up 4 bases and J gave up 3 bases, with 15 bases separating them. CDR3 protein: CASSSTGLMYTEAFF. The CDR3 DNA is TGTGCCAGCAGCTCTACAGGGCTCATGTACACTGAAGCTTTCTTT.

The V gene is TRBV5-6, the J gene TRBJ2-2, with 11 bases matching TRBD1. The CDR3 has 15 residues. Trimming took 2 bases from V and 7 from J; bases not matched to a gene: 4. Germline loops: CDR1 SGHDT, CDR2 YYEEEE. This chain's CDR3 is CASSFGQGAHGELFF. The CDR3 bases are TGTGCCAGCAGCTTCGGACAGGGGGCGCACGGGGAGCTGTTTTTT.

The J gene is TRBJ2-1, the V gene TRBV5-1; the D gene is possibly TRBD2 (5 bases). The CDR3 contains 15 residues. Germline V gene lookup returns CDR1 SGHRS and CDR2 YFSETQ. V was trimmed by 1 base and J by 3 bases, leaving 11 bases between them. Here the CDR3 reads CASSLMSGNYNEQFF. The CDR3 DNA is TGCGCCAGCAGCTTGATGAGCGGTAACTACAATGAGCAGTTCTTC.

This chain connects TRBV19 to TRBJ1-2, with 11 bases aligning to TRBD1. Germline V gene data show CDR1 as LNHDA and CDR2 as SQIVND (reference sequence). J gave up 5 bases and V 5 bases, and 10 bases lay outside the gene matches. CDR3 length: 16 amino acids. The CDR3 loop is CASSGLSGQGGYGYTF. The CDR3, as DNA: TGTGCCAGTAGTGGACTTTCGGGACAGGGGGGTTATGGCTACACCTTC. Full variable domain (outside the CDR3, taken from reference TRBV19 and TRBJ1-2): DGGITQSPKYLFRKEGQNVTLSCEQNLNHDAMYWYRQDPGQGLRLIYYSQIVNDFQKGDIAEGYSVSREKKESFPLTVTSAQKNPTAFYLCASSGLSGQGGYGYTFGSGTRLTVV.

J is TRBJ2-5 and V is TRBV6-1; D might be TRBD1 (6 bases). The ends were cut back, 6 bases at V and 0 bases at J, with 14 bases in the middle. Germline V lookup: CDR1 MNHNS, CDR2 SASEGT. The CDR3 covers 15 residues. The CDR3 DNA follows: TGTGCCAGCAGGGGGGCGCGACGGAACCAAGAGACCCAGTACTTC. Translating it yields CASRGARRNQETQYF.

J is TRBJ2-3 and V is TRBV2, with 8 nucleotides matching TRBD1. V trimming: 5 bases; J trimming: 1 base; junction bases outside the gene matches: 2. The germline V gene has CDR1 SNHLY and CDR2 FYNNEI. The CDR3 spans 14 residues. The CDR3: CASSTGQGTDTQYF. CDR3 nucleotides: TGTGCCAGCAGTACGGGACAGGGCACAGATACGCAGTATTTT.

The chain employs TRBV5-1 and TRBJ1-4; D remains ambiguous. The CDR3 covers 15 residues. With 2 bases removed from V and 5 bases from J, the gap between germline ends came to 13 bases. CDR1 is SGHRS, CDR2 YFSETQ, per germline. The CDR3, as DNA: TGCGCCAGCAGCTTTCAAGGGAGCCCGAATGAAAAACTGTTTTTT. Encoded protein: CASSFQGSPNEKLFF.

The rearrangement joins TRBV27 to TRBJ2-7; TRBD1 aligns across 8 bases. Germline CDR1 is MNHEY and CDR2 is SMNVEV (reference sequence). With 3 bases clipped from V and 3 bases from J, the junction kept 4 bases outside the gene matches. The CDR3 covers 14 residues. Here the CDR3 DNA reads TGTGCCAGCAGTTTGCGGACAGGGATCTACGAGCAGTACTTC. Protein sequence: CASSLRTGIYEQYF.

J is TRBJ1-1 and V is TRBV30; D is uncertain. The germline V and J ends were trimmed by 3 bases and 1 base, with 6 bases remaining between them. Germline V gives CDR1 GTSNPN, CDR2 SVGIG (reference sequence). The CDR3 has 12 amino acids. The CDR3, as DNA: TGTGCCTGGAGAGTAGAGAACACTGAAGCTTTCTTT. Translating gives CAWRVENTEAFF.

The rearrangement uses TRBV6-5 and TRBJ1-3, with D unclear. V lost 6 bases and J 3 bases, leaving 15 bases between the germline ends. Germline V gene lookup returns CDR1 MNHEY and CDR2 SVGAGI. CDR3 length equals 15 residues. Here the CDR3 reads CASRTAGVLGNTIYF. The CDR3 DNA is TGTGCCAGCAGGACTGCGGGCGTACTTGGAAACACCATATATTTT.

J is TRBJ2-2 and V is TRBV5-1, with 7 nucleotides matching TRBD2. The CDR3 spans 16 residues. Germline CDR1 is SGHRS and CDR2 is YFSETQ. V gave up 4 bases and J gave up 3 bases; unmatched junction bases: 9. CDR3 in amino acids: CASSPYSGSHTGELFF. In nucleotides, the CDR3 is TGCGCCAGCAGCCCCTATAGCGGGTCACACACCGGGGAGCTGTTTTTT.

With respect to this clone: The junction and the germline gene differ at one end; a read error may be behind it. The chain combines TRBV30 with TRBJ1-6; D gene uncertain. The CDR3 covers 11 residues. Looked up from germline, CDR1 is GTSNPN and CDR2 is SVGIG (reference sequence). In DNA form, the CDR3 reads TGTGCCTGGGCCAATAATTCACACCTCCACTTT. This codes for CAWANNSHLHF.

This chain's CDR3 is CASSEAPGQGADTQYF. The CDR3 nucleotides are TGTGCCAGCAGTGAAGCTCCGGGACAGGGGGCAGATACGCAGTATTTT. The gene calls are TRBV6-1 and TRBJ2-3; 11 bases line up with TRBD1. After removal of 0 bases from V and 4 bases from J, the junction contained 3 bases not matched to a gene. The germline gives CDR1 MNHNS, CDR2 SASEGT. The CDR3 covers 16 residues.

The chain links TRBV30 to TRBJ2-1, with 13 bases aligning to TRBD2. CDR1 and CDR2 (germline): GTSNPN, SVGIG (reference sequence). The ends lost 1 base at V and 12 bases at J; junction bases unmatched: 9. This CDR3 region has 15 residues. The CDR3, as DNA: TGTGCCTGGAGTGGACTAGCGGGGGGCCCTACGTTGCAGTTCTTC. Amino acids: CAWSGLAGGPTLQFF.

This chain links TRBV5-4 with TRBJ1-2; perhaps TRBD1 as D (6 bases). The germline CDR1 and CDR2 sequences are SGHNT and YYREEE (reference sequence). With 0 bases removed from V and 3 bases from J, the gap between germline ends came to 15 bases. The CDR3 covers 16 residues. The CDR3 DNA reads TGTGCCAGCAGCTTGGCCGGATGGGGGCAGGACTATGGCTACACCTTC. It encodes CASSLAGWGQDYGYTF. Combining the CDR3 with reference TRBV5-4 and TRBJ1-2 gives the whole variable domain ETGVTQSPTHLIKTRGQQVTLRCSSQSGHNTVSWYQQALGQGPQFIFQYYREEENGRGNFPPRFSGLQFPNYSSELNVNALELDDSALYLCASSLAGWGQDYGYTFGSGTRLTVV.

V gene TRBV5-1 combines with J gene TRBJ1-1; 7 nucleotides match TRBD1. The CDR3 is made up of 15 amino acids. Germline CDR1 is SGHRS and CDR2 is YFSETQ. Germline trimming cut 0 bases from V and 0 bases from J; bases unmatched to any gene: 2. CDR3 amino acids: CASSLGGTVNTEAFF. CDR3 DNA: TGCGCCAGCAGCTTGGGAGGGACAGTGAACACTGAAGCTTTCTTT.

The chain has TRBV19 and TRBJ2-2, with D possibly being TRBD2 (5 bases). V was clipped by 6 bases and J by 6 bases, with 8 bases between them. The CDR3 is made up of 12 amino acids. The germline V gene has CDR1 LNHDA and CDR2 SQIVND (reference sequence). CDR3 DNA sequence: TGTGCCAGTAGCGAGGGTGCCGGGGAGCTGTTTTTT. It encodes CASSEGAGELFF.

V is TRBV18 and J is TRBJ2-7, with 9 nucleotides matching TRBD1. Trimming removed 2 bases from V and 5 bases from J; junction bases left unmatched: 1. Germline loops: CDR1 KGHSH, CDR2 LQKENI. The CDR3 totals 13 residues. CDR3 nucleotide sequence: TGTGCCAGCTCACCAGGGACAGGGAACGAGCAGTACTTC. The encoded protein is CASSPGTGNEQYF.

The chain uses TRBV4-3 and TRBJ2-1, with a weak D call TRBD1 (6 bases). Per germline, CDR1 LGHNA and CDR2 YSLEER. V was trimmed by 3 bases and J by 0 bases, leaving 21 bases between them. The CDR3 has 19 residues. CDR3 nucleotides: TGCGCCAGCAGCCAGACGGGCCGTCAGATAGGGGGCTCCTACAATGAGCAGTTCTTC. Translation gives CASSQTGRQIGGSYNEQFF.

The rearrangement links TRBV4-3 to TRBJ1-1; 8 nucleotides agree with TRBD1. The CDR3 spans 18 residues. V gave up 3 bases and J gave up 6 bases; unmatched junction bases: 18. Looked up from germline, CDR1 is LGHNA and CDR2 is YSLEER. The CDR3 reads CASSHIIDRGVYSAEAFF. The DNA of the CDR3 is TGCGCCAGCAGCCATATAATCGACAGGGGAGTGTATAGCGCTGAAGCTTTCTTT.

V is TRBV7-3 and J is TRBJ1-3; no clear D. The CDR3 has 15 amino acids. The germline V and J ends were trimmed by 5 bases and 4 bases, with 15 bases remaining between them. Germline CDR1 reads SGHTA; CDR2 reads FQGTGA. The CDR3 DNA sequence: TGTGCCAGCAGCCACTACGCGCCTCCCGGAAACACCATATATTTT. Protein: CASSHYAPPGNTIYF.

The genes are TRBV4-2 and TRBJ1-1, with D maybe TRBD1 (5 bases). V gave up 8 bases and J gave up 3 bases, with 16 bases separating them. This CDR3 is 14 amino acids long. The germline V gene encodes CDR1 LGHNA and CDR2 YNFKEQ. The CDR3 bases are TGTGCCAGCGGCGAACCCAGGGAACACACTGAAGCTTTCTTT. It codes for CASGEPREHTEAFF.

The V call is TRBV18, the J call TRBJ2-1; 8 bases are a match to TRBD1. The CDR3 runs 19 residues. V trimming: 1 base; J trimming: 2 bases; junction bases outside the gene matches: 13. The V gene's germline CDR1 is KGHSH and CDR2 LQKENI. CDR3 coding DNA: TGTGCCAGCTCACCACTGGGCAGGGGGCCATCCCACCCCTACAATGAGCAGTTCTTC. It codes for CASSPLGRGPSHPYNEQFF. Combining the CDR3 with reference TRBV18 and TRBJ2-1 gives the whole variable domain NAGVMQNPRHLVRRRGQEARLRCSPMKGHSHVYWYRQLPEEGLKFMVYLQKENIIDESGMPKERFSAEFPKEGPSILRIQQVVRGDSAAYFCASSPLGRGPSHPYNEQFFGPGTRLTVL.

The genes are TRBV5-1 and TRBJ2-5, with D tentatively TRBD2 (5 bases). The ends were cut back, 0 bases at V and 1 base at J, with 10 bases in the middle. Germline-derived CDR1 and CDR2 are SGHRS and YFSETQ. There are 15 residues in the CDR3. As DNA, the CDR3 is TGCGCCAGCAGCTTGGGTCCCGGGATCCAAGAGACCCAGTACTTC. It specifies CASSLGPGIQETQYF.

This chain uses TRBV5-1 with TRBJ2-5, with TRBD2 as a possible D gene (5 bases). The V end lost 5 bases, the J end lost 5 bases, and 13 bases lay between the germline ends. CDR3 size: 13 residues. The germline CDR1 and CDR2 sequences are SGHRS and YFSETQ. The CDR3 DNA is TGCGCCAGCAGTCGCAGCGGCGACGAGACCCAGTACTTC. Its protein is CASSRSGDETQYF.